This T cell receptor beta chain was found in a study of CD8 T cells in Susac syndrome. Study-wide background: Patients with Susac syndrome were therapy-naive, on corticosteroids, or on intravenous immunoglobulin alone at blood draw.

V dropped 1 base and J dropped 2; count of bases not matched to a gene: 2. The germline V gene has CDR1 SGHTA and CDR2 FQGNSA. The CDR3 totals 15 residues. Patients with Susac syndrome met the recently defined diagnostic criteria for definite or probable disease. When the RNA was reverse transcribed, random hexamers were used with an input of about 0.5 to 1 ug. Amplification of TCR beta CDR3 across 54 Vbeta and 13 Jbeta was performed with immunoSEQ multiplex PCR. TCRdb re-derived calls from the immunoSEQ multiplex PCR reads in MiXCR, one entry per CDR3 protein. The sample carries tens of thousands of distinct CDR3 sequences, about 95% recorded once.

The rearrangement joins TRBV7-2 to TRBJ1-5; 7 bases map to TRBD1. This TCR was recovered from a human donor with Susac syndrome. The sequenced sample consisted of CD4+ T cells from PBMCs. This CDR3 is CASSLGQGRNQPQHF. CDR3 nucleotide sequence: TGTGCCAGCAGCTTAGGACAGGGCCGCAATCAGCCCCAGCATTTT.